Presented here are 12 T cell receptor beta chains from one specimen sequenced in a study of cytomegalovirus exposure and HLA in healthy donors. Here immunoSEQ multiplex PCR was the method, and the copy in TCRdb shows in-frame clones only, minus some. The sample includes some 170,000 clones, around nine tenths of them seen just once. The sample taken for sequencing was PBMCs. All receptors come from a woman in her thirties in good health and CMV-seronegative.

The chain recombines TRBV6-5 with TRBJ2-1, with 10 bases that match TRBD2. The J segment lost 7 bases and the V segment lost 2 bases, leaving 2 bases of the junction unmatched. The CDR3 has 14 amino acids. Looked up from germline, CDR1 is MNHEY and CDR2 is SVGAGI. CDR3 nucleotide sequence: TGTGCCAGCAGTTACCCGGGACTAGCGAATGAGCAGTTCTTC. It codes for CASSYPGLANEQFF.

The V call is TRBV6-1, the J call TRBJ2-5; the match to TRBD1 covers 7 bases. Germline assignment: CDR1 MNHNS and CDR2 SASEGT. There are 15 residues in the CDR3. The junction had 12 bases not matched to a gene; V was cut back by 6 bases and J by 5 bases. This chain's CDR3 is CASRSAATGWETQYF. The CDR3, as DNA: TGTGCCAGCAGATCAGCTGCGACAGGGTGGGAGACCCAGTACTTC.

This clone appeared a single time. J is TRBJ1-2 and V is TRBV4-1; D is perhaps TRBD1 (6 bases). V gave up 2 bases and J gave up 6 bases, with 13 bases separating them. CDR1 MGHRA and CDR2 YSYEKL come from the germline V gene. The CDR3 sequence is 14 residues long. CDR3 sequence (DNA): TGCGCCAGCAGCCAATCAACAGGGAATCATGGCTACACCTTC. It yields the protein CASSQSTGNHGYTF.

The CDR3 DNA follows: TGTGCCAGCAGCTTAGATCGGACAGGGTCGGGCTACGAGCAGTACTTC. This translates into CASSLDRTGSGYEQYF. The chain couples TRBV7-6 to TRBJ2-7; 8 nucleotides agree with TRBD1. CDR3 length: 16 residues. CDR1 is SGHVS and CDR2 is FNYEAQ in the germline V gene. With V trimmed by 1 base and J by 3 bases, 8 bases remained unmatched.

This sequence joins TRBV28 and TRBJ2-1, with 7 bases that match TRBD2. Trimming at V came to 3 bases and at J to 7 bases, leaving 6 bases not matched to a gene. There are 14 residues in the CDR3. The germline CDR1 and CDR2 sequences are MDHEN and SYDVKM. In DNA form, the CDR3 reads TGTGCCAGCAGTTTGGATGGGGGGGGGAATGAGCAGTTCTTC. Encoded protein: CASSLDGGGNEQFF. Looking up the rest from reference TRBV28 and TRBJ2-1 gives the full variable domain: DVKVTQSSRYLVKRTGEKVFLECVQDMDHENMFWYRQDPGLGLRLIYFSYDVKMKEKGDIPEGYSVSREKKERFSLILESASTNQTSMYLCASSLDGGGNEQFFGPGTRLTVL.

V usage is TRBV6-1 and J usage is TRBJ1-1; tentatively, D is TRBD1 (5 bases). The germline V gene encodes CDR1 MNHNS and CDR2 SASEGT. Trimming took off 4 bases at V and 5 bases at J, with 11 bases between the two ends. The CDR3 runs to 13 residues. The CDR3 spells CASSAGFGTEAFF. The DNA for the CDR3 is TGTGCCAGCAGTGCAGGGTTCGGGACTGAAGCTTTCTTT.

The chain couples TRBV6-5 to TRBJ1-1; 8 positions agree with TRBD1. V lost 6 bases, J lost 1 base, and 4 bases stayed unmatched. The CDR3 contains 14 residues. CDR1 is MNHEY and CDR2 is SVGAGI in the germline V gene. Written as DNA, the CDR3 is TGTGCCAGCAGAACGGGGACAGGGAACACTGAAGCTTTCTTT. Protein: CASRTGTGNTEAFF.

The J gene is TRBJ1-2, the V gene TRBV5-6; D might be TRBD1 (6 bases). CDR1 is SGHDT and CDR2 is YYEEEE in the germline V gene. The germline V and J ends were trimmed by 2 bases and 4 bases, with 9 bases remaining between them. The CDR3 consists of 13 residues. The CDR3 spells CASSFGQTYGYTF. CDR3 DNA: TGTGCCAGCAGCTTTGGACAGACCTATGGCTACACCTTC.

This clone was detected ten times or more. The chain joins TRBV25-1 to TRBJ1-2; D is uncertain. The germline V gene has CDR1 MGHDK and CDR2 SYGVNS. This CDR3 comprises 15 residues. Trimming took off 2 bases at V and 7 bases at J, with 17 bases between the two ends. The CDR3 DNA follows: TGTGCCAGCAGTGAAGCCGCGACTCATATGGGTGGCTACACCTTC. This codes for CASSEAATHMGGYTF.

V and J are TRBV7-9 and TRBJ2-1; D unresolved. V was clipped by 5 bases and J by 10 bases, with 12 bases between them. The CDR3 has 12 residues. The germline gives CDR1 SEHNR, CDR2 FQNEAQ (reference sequence). For the CDR3, the DNA is TGTGCCAGCAGCCCCGTTAACAGCGAGCAGTTCTTC. It yields the protein CASSPVNSEQFF.

This sequence joins TRBV15 and TRBJ1-5; TRBD1 aligns across 8 bases. This CDR3 contains 17 residues. Trimming removed 1 base from V and 0 bases from J; junction bases left unmatched: 5. The germline CDR1 and CDR2 sequences are LNHNV and YYDKDF (reference sequence). The CDR3 DNA follows: TGTGCCACCAGCAGAGCCAGGACAGGGAATAGCAATCAGCCCCAGCATTTT. This codes for CATSRARTGNSNQPQHF.

The gene calls are TRBV6-5 and TRBJ1-1, with D possibly being TRBD1 (5 bases). The CDR3 spans 12 residues. Germline loops: CDR1 MNHEY, CDR2 SVGAGI. Trimming took off 8 bases at V and 6 bases at J, with 13 bases between the two ends. CDR3 DNA sequence: TGTGCCAGCGCCCGGGGGGGGTCTGAAGCTTTCTTT. It codes for CASARGGSEAFF.